This record concerns one T cell receptor beta chain sequence. The sample comes from a study of blood T cell repertoires in COVID-19. Study overall: Material from acute and convalescent COVID-19 was sourced from the United States, Italy and Spain. PBMCs, B-cell-depleted T cells, or T cells were the source of the cDNA or gDNA that made up the material.

This CDR3 has 13 amino acids. Germline CDR1 GTSNPN, CDR2 SVGIG (reference sequence). The V gene end was trimmed by 2 bases and the J gene end by 7 bases; junction bases not matched to a gene: 2. Adults between roughly 18 and 89 years of age took part from fewer than 30 US areas. Methods used by the authors: Estimated nucleated cell counts came from reference gene primer amplification. The table came from immunoSEQ multiplex PCR; TCRdb's copy has only in-frame clones and leaves some out. The V and J calls and clone size were taken over from that table, and D and trimming were inferred from the DNA. The repertoire holds some 200,000 clones, roughly four fifths seen once, with around 9% in the top ten.

This chain uses TRBV30 with TRBJ1-6; 7 nucleotides agree with TRBD1. This receptor was obtained from a man in his forties who had recovered from COVID-19. Sequencing used PBMCs or T cells enriched from blood (not recorded which). The CDR3 nucleotides are TGTGCCTGGAGTACACAGGGGAATTCACCCCTCCACTTT. As protein: CAWSTQGNSPLHF.